The present T cell receptor beta chain was sequenced within a study of T cell clones after liver transplantation. Background on the study: At least one year of complete immunosuppression withdrawal without enzymes over twice normal defined tolerance.

Sorting of unstimulated PBMCs yielded separate CD3+CD4+ and CD3+CD8+ fractions. Study-level points and caveats: In 5 of 8 subjects, circulating graft-donor-reactive CD4 TCRbeta sequences fell significantly after transplant. Small, mixed patient groups and varying post-transplant times limit these conclusions.

Measured with immunoSEQ multiplex PCR; TCRdb has only the in-frame clones, and not every one. The data show 55,000 to 80,000 clones, with more than 75% seen just once and 2% to 3% held by the top ten. Of note for this clone: Its target is unknown.

This specimen consisted of CD4+ T cells from blood, obtained before liver transplant. The TCR was taken from a human donor who received a liver transplant.

The CDR3 nucleotides read TGTGCCAGCAGAGTAGGGGGCGGAGGCAAAAACATTCAGTACTTC. Translated: CASRVGGGGKNIQYF. The V and J genes are TRBV7-2 and TRBJ2-4, with TRBD1 identical over 7 bases. The CDR3 length is 15 residues. CDR1 is SGHTA, CDR2 FQGNSA, per germline. Losses at the gene ends were 6 bases for V and 3 bases for J; bases not matched to a gene: 8.